This T cell receptor (beta chain) is from a study of blood T cell repertoires in COVID-19 (dated by TCRdb to between 2020 and 2021). General notes on the study: The collaborator samples originated in the United States, Italy and Spain and spanned the acute and convalescent phases of COVID-19. Nearly every sample came with metadata listing a de-identified subject ID, COVID-19 status, age in years and sex. The material from the prospective study consisted of cDNA or gDNA derived from T cells, B-cell-depleted T cells, or PBMCs. Samples came from the ongoing ImmuneRACE study (first 160 participants) plus 1,254 subjects from 6 global collaborators. Deeply sampled blood TCRbeta repertoires from subjects exposed to, actively infected with, or recovered from COVID-19 were included in the dataset. The repertoires were released in a freely available public database intended as a resource for research on the immune response to SARS-CoV-2. Where available, HLA class I and class II types were obtained from metadata supplied by the sample provider rather than from assay-based typing.

On the study overall, not on this receptor specifically: The amount of clinical and demographic metadata varied by source and participant and was provided uncurated.

With regard to this clone: The antigen it recognizes is unknown. The sample holds no much larger clone one base away, and base qualities are not on file.

The immunoSEQ Assay, a bias-controlled multiplex PCR, was used to amplify TCRbeta CDR3 regions from genomic DNA. The original pipeline was this. Within the assay, amplification of reference gene primers was used to estimate how many nucleated cells each sample contained. Sequence reads were collapsed and filtered to measure the absolute abundance of every unique TCRbeta CDR3 rearrangement. For each sample, productive Simpson clonality was calculated as the square root of Simpson's diversity index across productive rearrangements. What TCRdb holds here is the immuneACCESS table cut down to in-frame rearrangements. Part of the clones is not present; checked against another copy, under half of the missing clones reflect an unresolved V gene, and the others are unexplained. V, J and clone size are those of that table, while D and trimming were read from the DNA. The sample table contains tens of thousands of clones; only one count was recorded for roughly 87% of them. The ten largest clones capture over 25% of the sample.

Whole blood was collected in K2EDTA tubes by collaborating institutions according to the institutions' own protocols. For TCRbeta analysis, collaborators shipped samples in one of three forms: frozen whole blood, isolated PBMCs, or DNA extracted from either of those sample types. There are 14 amino acids in the CDR3, from cysteine to phenylalanine inclusive. Kept here is only the CDR3 DNA, which spans 42 bases and is read in frame from base 1. CDR1 SEHNR and CDR2 FQNEAQ were looked up in the germline V gene (reference sequence). Deletion took 1 base off V and 3 bases off J, with a span of 10 bases between the germline ends.

The sequenced sample consisted of peripheral blood. The sequence came from a man aged 50 or older with acute or convalescent COVID-19. The chain joins TRBV7-9 to TRBJ2-7, with an unclear D gene assignment. The CDR3 reads CASSLGRQLYEQYF. The nucleotide sequence is TGTGCCAGCAGCTTAGGGCGGCAGCTCTACGAGCAGTACTTC.